One T cell receptor beta chain is described in this entry. The sample is drawn from a study of blood T cell repertoires in COVID-19. Across the whole study: Samples of COVID-19 (acute and convalescent) were obtained from the United States, Italy and Spain.

Profiling relied on immunoSEQ multiplex PCR, and the TCRdb table lists in-frame clones only, not all of them. This table holds tens of thousands of clones, roughly 80% found once. The length of the CDR3 is 13 residues. The germline V gene encodes CDR1 SEHNR and CDR2 FQNEAQ (reference sequence). V gave up 4 bases and J gave up 6 bases, with 12 bases separating them. This chain uses TRBV7-9 with TRBJ1-2; a weak D match, TRBD1 (5 bases). Sample: peripheral blood. The clonotype comes from a woman in her sixties with acute or convalescent COVID-19. CDR3 DNA sequence: TGTGCCAGCAGCTCGGAAGGGGTCGATGGCTACACCTTC. This gives the protein CASSSEGVDGYTF.